The TCR beta chain under discussion was sequenced for a study of T cell responses to AZD1222 COVID-19 vaccine. Produced via immunoSEQ multiplex PCR; TCRdb's table is partial and in-frame only. The table shows about 130,000 clones, with 92% occurring only once. The source material was peripheral blood, sampled on day 0 of AZD1222 vaccination. The clonotype originates from an adult in good health.

The DNA of the CDR3 is TGTGCCAGCAGCCGCCGCGGGGGAGACAGACCGTACGAGCAGTACTTC. This gives the protein CASSRRGGDRPYEQYF. This rearrangement joins TRBV6-2 or TRBV6-3 to TRBJ2-7, with 7 nucleotides matching TRBD2. The CDR3 runs 16 residues. V lost 6 bases and J lost 4; bases outside the gene matches: 15. Germline CDR1 and CDR2: MNHEY and SVGEGT.